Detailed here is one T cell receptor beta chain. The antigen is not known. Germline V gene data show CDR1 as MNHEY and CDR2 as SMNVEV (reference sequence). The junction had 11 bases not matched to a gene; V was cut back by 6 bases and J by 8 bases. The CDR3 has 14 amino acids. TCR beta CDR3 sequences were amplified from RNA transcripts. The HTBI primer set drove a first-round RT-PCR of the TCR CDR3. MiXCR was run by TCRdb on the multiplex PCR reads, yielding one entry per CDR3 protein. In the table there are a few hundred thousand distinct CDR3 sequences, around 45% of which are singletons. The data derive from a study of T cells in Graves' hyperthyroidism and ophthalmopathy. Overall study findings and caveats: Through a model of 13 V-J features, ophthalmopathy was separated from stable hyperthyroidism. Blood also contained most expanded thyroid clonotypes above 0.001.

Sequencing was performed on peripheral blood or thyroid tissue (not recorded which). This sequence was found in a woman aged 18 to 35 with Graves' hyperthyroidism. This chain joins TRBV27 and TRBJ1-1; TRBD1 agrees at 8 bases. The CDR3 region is CASRRFENRGEAFF. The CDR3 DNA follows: TGTGCCAGCAGACGATTTGAAAACAGGGGGGAAGCTTTCTTT.